This T cell receptor (beta chain) is drawn from a study of blood T cell repertoires in COVID-19. The overall study: The origin of the acute and convalescent COVID-19 samples was the United States, Italy and Spain. Nucleic acid was either cDNA or gDNA, and it came from T cells, B-cell-depleted T cells, or PBMCs.

Methods used by the authors: For nucleated cells, counts were estimated from reference gene primer amplification. Using immunoSEQ multiplex PCR, the repertoire was profiled, and TCRdb retains in-frame clones only, with some absent. D and trimming were read from the DNA, whereas the V and J calls and clone size are those reported in that table. Of some 160,000 clones in the sample, approximately 90% were seen once. Germline assignment: CDR1 MNHEY and CDR2 SVGEGT. The V and J ends lost 4 bases and 6 bases, in that order; junction bases with no gene match: 4. The CDR3 is made up of 13 amino acids. This chain uses TRBV6-2 or TRBV6-3 with TRBJ2-3, with 7 positions matching TRBD2. Material for sequencing was peripheral blood. This sequence was found in a man aged 45 to 65 who had recovered from COVID-19. The CDR3 bases are TGTGCCAGCAGTTCGACTAGCTGGGATACGCAGTATTTT. Residues: CASSSTSWDTQYF.